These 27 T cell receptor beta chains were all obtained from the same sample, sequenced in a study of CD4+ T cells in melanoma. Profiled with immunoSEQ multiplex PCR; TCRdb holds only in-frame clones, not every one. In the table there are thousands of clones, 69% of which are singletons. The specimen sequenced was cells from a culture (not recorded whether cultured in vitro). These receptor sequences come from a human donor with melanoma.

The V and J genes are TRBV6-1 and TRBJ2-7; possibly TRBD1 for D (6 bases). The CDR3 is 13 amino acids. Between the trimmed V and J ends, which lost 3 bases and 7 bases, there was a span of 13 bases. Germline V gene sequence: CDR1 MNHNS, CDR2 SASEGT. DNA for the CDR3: TGTGCCAGCAGTGAGAGAAGGGGGAAGGAGCAGTACTTC. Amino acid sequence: CASSERRGKEQYF.

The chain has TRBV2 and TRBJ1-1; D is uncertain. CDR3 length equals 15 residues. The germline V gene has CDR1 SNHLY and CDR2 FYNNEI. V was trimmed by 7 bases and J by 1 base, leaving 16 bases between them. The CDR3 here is CASISIARANTEAFF. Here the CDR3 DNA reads TGTGCCAGCATCTCGATAGCTAGGGCGAACACTGAAGCTTTCTTT.

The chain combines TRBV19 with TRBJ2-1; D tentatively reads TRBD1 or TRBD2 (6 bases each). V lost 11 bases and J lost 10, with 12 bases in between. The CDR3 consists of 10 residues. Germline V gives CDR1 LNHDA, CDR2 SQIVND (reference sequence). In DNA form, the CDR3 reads TGTGCCTCCAGAGGGGGGGAGCAGTTCTTC. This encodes CASRGGEQFF.

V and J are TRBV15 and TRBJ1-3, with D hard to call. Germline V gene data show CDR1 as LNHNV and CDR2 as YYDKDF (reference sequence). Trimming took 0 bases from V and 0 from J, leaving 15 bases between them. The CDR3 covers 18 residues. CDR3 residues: CATSRDTAVGSSGNTIYF. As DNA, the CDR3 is TGTGCCACCAGCAGAGATACGGCAGTTGGGAGCTCTGGAAACACCATATATTTT.

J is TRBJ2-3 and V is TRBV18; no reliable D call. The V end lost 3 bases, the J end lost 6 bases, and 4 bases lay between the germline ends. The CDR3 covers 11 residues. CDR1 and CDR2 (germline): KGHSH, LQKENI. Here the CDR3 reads CASSPWDTQYF. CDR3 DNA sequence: TGTGCCAGCTCACCGTGGGATACGCAGTATTTT.

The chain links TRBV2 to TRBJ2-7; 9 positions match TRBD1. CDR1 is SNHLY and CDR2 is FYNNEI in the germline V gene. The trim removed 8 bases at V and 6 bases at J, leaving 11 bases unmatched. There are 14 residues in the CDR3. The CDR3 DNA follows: TGTGCCAGCCTGGGACAGGGATCGCGTGGCGAGCAGTACTTC. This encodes CASLGQGSRGEQYF.

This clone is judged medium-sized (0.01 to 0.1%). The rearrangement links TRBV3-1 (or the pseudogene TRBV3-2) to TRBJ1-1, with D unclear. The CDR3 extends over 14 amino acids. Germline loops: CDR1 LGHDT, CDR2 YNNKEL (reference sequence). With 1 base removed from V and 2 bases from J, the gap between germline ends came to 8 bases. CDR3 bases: TGTGCCAGCAGCCAAGCTCAGTTCAACACTGAAGCTTTCTTT. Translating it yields CASSQAQFNTEAFF.

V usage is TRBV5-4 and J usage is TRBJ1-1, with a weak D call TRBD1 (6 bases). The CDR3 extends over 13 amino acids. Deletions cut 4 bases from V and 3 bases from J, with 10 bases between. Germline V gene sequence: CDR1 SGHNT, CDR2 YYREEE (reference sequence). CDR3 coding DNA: TGTGCCAGCAGCGCCAGGGGATACACTGAAGCTTTCTTT. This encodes CASSARGYTEAFF.

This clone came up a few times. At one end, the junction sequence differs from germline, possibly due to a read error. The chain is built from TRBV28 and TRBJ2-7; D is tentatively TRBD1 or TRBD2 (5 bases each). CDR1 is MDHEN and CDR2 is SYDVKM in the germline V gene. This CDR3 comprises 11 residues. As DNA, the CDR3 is TGTGCCAGCAGTTTAGGTAATGAGGGGCACTTC. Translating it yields CASSLGNEGHF.

The CDR3 DNA sequence: TGTGCCACCAGCAGAGGCGGACGGAGCTCCTACGAGCAGTACTTC. Amino acid sequence: CATSRGGRSSYEQYF. This chain uses TRBV15 with TRBJ2-7; D not resolved. Germline V gene data show CDR1 as LNHNV and CDR2 as YYDKDF (reference sequence). The CDR3 is made up of 15 amino acids. Trimming pared 1 base from V and 0 bases from J, leaving 10 bases between.

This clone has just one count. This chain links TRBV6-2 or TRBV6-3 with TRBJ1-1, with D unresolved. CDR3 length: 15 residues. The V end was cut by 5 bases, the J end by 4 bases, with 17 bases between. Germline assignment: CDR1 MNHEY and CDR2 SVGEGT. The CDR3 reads CASSPHPGVGTEAFF. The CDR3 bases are TGTGCCAGCAGTCCCCATCCAGGAGTGGGCACTGAAGCTTTCTTT.

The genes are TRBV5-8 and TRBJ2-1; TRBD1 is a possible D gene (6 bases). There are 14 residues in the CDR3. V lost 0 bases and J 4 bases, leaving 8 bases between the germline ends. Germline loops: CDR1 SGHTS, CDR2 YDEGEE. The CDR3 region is CASSLGQDYNEQFF. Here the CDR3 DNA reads TGTGCCAGCAGCTTGGGACAGGATTACAATGAGCAGTTCTTC.

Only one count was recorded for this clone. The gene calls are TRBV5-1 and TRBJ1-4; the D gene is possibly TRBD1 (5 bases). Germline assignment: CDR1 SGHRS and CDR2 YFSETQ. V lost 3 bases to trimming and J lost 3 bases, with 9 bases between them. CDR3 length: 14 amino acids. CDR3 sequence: CASSWGEPNEKLFF. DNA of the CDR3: TGCGCCAGCAGCTGGGGGGAGCCTAATGAAAAACTGTTTTTT.

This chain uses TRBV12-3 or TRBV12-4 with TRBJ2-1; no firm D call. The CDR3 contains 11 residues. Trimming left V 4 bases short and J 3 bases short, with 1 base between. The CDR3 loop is CASSYYNEQFF. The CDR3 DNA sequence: TGTGCCAGCAGTTACTACAATGAGCAGTTCTTC.

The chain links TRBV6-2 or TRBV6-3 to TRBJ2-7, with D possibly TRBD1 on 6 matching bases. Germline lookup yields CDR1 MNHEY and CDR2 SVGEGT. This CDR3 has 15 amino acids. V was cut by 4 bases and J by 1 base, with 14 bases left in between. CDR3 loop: CASSFLDSPSYEQYF. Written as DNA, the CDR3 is TGTGCCAGCAGTTTCCTGGACAGCCCTTCCTACGAGCAGTACTTC.

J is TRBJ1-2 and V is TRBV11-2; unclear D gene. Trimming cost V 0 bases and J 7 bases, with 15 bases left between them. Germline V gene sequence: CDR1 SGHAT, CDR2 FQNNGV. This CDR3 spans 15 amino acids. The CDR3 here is CASSLDRASMTGYTF. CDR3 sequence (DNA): TGTGCCAGCAGCTTAGATCGGGCGTCGATGACTGGCTACACCTTC.

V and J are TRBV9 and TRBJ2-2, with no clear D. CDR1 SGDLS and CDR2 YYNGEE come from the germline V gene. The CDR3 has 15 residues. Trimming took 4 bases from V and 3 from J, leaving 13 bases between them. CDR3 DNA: TGTGCCAGCAGCCCCTCGGCAGCTCACACCGGGGAGCTGTTTTTT. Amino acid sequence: CASSPSAAHTGELFF. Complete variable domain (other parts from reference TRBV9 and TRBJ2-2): DSGVTQTPKHLITATGQRVTLRCSPRSGDLSVYWYQQSLDQGLQFLIQYYNGEERAKGNILERFSAQQFPDLHSELNLSSLELGDSALYFCASSPSAAHTGELFFGEGSRLTVL.

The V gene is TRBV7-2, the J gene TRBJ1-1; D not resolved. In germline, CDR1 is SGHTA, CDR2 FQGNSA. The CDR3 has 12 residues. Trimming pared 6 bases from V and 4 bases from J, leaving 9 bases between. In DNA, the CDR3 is TGTGCCAGCAGGCGCATGGGCACTGAAGCTTTCTTT. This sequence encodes CASRRMGTEAFF.

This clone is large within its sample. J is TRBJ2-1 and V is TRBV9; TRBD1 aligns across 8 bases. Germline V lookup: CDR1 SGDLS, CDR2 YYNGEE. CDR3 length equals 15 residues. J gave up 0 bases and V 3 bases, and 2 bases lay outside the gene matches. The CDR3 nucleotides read TGTGCCAGCAGCGGACAGGGGAACTCCTACAATGAGCAGTTCTTC. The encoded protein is CASSGQGNSYNEQFF.

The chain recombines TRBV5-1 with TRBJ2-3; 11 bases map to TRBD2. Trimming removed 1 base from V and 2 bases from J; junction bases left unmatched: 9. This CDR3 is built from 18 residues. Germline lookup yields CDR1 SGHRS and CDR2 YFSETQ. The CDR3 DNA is TGCGCCAGCAGCTTGAGCCTAGCGGGGGGCGAAGCCACAGATACGCAGTATTTT. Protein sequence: CASSLSLAGGEATDTQYF. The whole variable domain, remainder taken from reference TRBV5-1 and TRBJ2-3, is KAGVTQTPRYLIKTRGQQVTLSCSPISGHRSVSWYQQTPGQGLQFLFEYFSETQRNKGNFPGRFSGRQFSNSRSEMNVSTLELGDSALYLCASSLSLAGGEATDTQYFGPGTRLTVL.

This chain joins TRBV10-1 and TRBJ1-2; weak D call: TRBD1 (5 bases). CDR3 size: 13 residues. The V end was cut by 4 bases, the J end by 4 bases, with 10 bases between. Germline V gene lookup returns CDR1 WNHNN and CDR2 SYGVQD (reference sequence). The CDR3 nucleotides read TGCGCCAGCAGTGCGAACAGGCGCTATGGCTACACCTTC. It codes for CASSANRRYGYTF.

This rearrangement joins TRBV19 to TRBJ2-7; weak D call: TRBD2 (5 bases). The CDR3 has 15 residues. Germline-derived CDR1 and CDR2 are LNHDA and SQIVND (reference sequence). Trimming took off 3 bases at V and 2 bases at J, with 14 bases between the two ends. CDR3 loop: CASSIRPMGAYEQYF. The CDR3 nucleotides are TGTGCCAGTAGTATTCGGCCCATGGGAGCCTACGAGCAGTACTTC.

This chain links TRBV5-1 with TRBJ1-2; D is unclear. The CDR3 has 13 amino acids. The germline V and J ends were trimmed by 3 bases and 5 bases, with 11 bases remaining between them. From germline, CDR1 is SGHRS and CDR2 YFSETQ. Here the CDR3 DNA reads TGCGCCAGCAGCTCAGATCCGAGTTATGGCTACACCTTC. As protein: CASSSDPSYGYTF.

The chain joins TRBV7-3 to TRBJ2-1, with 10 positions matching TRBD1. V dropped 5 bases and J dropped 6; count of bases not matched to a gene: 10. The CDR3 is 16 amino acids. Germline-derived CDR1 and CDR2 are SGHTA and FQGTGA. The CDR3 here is CASSNRDRGGGNEQFF. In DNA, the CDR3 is TGTGCCAGCAGCAACCGGGACAGGGGCGGTGGCAATGAGCAGTTCTTC.

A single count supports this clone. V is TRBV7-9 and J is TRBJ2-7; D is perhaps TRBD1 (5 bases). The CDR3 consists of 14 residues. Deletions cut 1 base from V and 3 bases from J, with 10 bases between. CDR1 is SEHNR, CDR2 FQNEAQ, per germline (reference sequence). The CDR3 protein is CASSLEGDHYEQYF. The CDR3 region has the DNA TGTGCCAGCAGCTTAGAAGGGGATCACTACGAGCAGTACTTC. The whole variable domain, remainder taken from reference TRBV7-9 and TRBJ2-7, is DTGVSQNPRHKITKRGQNVTFRCDPISEHNRLYWYRQTLGQGPEFLTYFQNEAQLEKSRLLSDRFSAERPKGSFSTLEIQRTEQGDSAMYLCASSLEGDHYEQYFGPGTRLTVT.

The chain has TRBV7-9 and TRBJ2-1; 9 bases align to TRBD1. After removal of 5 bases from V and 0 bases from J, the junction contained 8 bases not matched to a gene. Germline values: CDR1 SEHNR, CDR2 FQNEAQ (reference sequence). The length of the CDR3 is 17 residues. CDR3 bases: TGTGCCAGCAGCCCCTGGACAGGGGATTACTCCTACAATGAGCAGTTCTTC. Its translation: CASSPWTGDYSYNEQFF.

CDR3 coding DNA: TGTGCCAGCAAACCCGGGACAGGGAACACTGAAGCTTTCTTT. It is translated as CASKPGTGNTEAFF. The chain is built from TRBV19 and TRBJ1-1, with TRBD1 matching 8 bases. After removal of 9 bases from V and 1 base from J, the junction contained 7 bases not matched to a gene. The CDR3 has 14 amino acids. Germline V gene data show CDR1 as LNHDA and CDR2 as SQIVND (reference sequence).